The 2 T cell receptor beta chains below were found in one sample sequenced in a study of blood T cell repertoires in COVID-19. Profiling relied on immunoSEQ multiplex PCR, and the TCRdb table lists in-frame clones only, not all of them. The table has some 110,000 clones, 74% seen once. The sample taken for sequencing was peripheral blood. The receptors were gathered from a man older than 75 with COVID-19, enrolled during active disease.

This rearrangement joins TRBV6-5 to TRBJ2-1; possible D gene TRBD2, 7 bases. CDR3 length: 14 residues. V gave up 3 bases and J gave up 9 bases, with 15 bases separating them. CDR1 is MNHEY, CDR2 SVGAGI, per germline. CDR3 region: CASSYRGRGSEQFF. In DNA form, the CDR3 reads TGTGCCAGCAGTTATCGAGGGAGGGGGAGTGAGCAGTTCTTC.

The rearrangement uses TRBV19 and TRBJ2-3, with D uncertain. The V end lost 0 bases, the J end lost 1 base, and 8 bases lay between the germline ends. CDR3 length: 15 amino acids. Germline lookup yields CDR1 LNHDA and CDR2 SQIVND (reference sequence). The CDR3 bases are TGTGCCAGTAGTATAGATGGCTCTCGCACAGATACGCAGTATTTT. This encodes CASSIDGSRTDTQYF.